A single sample is the source of the 3 T cell receptor beta chains below, sequenced in a study of cytomegalovirus exposure and HLA in healthy donors. The repertoire was sequenced with immunoSEQ multiplex PCR; TCRdb's copy has only in-frame clones and lacks some. The sample has about 57,000 clones, approximately 95% seen once. The sequenced sample was PBMCs. These receptors all come from a woman aged 18-29 years in good health and CMV-seronegative.

This sequence joins TRBV5-6 and TRBJ2-7; 8 nucleotides line up with TRBD1. CDR1 is SGHDT, CDR2 YYEEEE, per germline. Trimming at V came to 2 bases and at J to 6 bases, leaving 7 bases not matched to a gene. The CDR3 is 14 residues long. This CDR3 reads CASSFRQGAPEQYV. Here the CDR3 DNA reads TGTGCCAGCAGCTTTCGGCAGGGGGCGCCCGAGCAGTACGTC.

This chain joins TRBV7-7 and TRBJ2-5; TRBD1 is a possible D gene (5 bases). CDR1 SSHAT and CDR2 FNYEAQ come from the germline V gene (reference sequence). Trimming stripped 1 base from V and 5 bases from J, with 14 bases between. This CDR3 spans 15 amino acids. The CDR3 region is CASSLVWQGRETQYF. The DNA of the CDR3 is TGTGCCAGCAGCTTAGTGTGGCAGGGTAGGGAGACCCAGTACTTC. Combining the CDR3 with reference TRBV7-7 and TRBJ2-5 gives the whole variable domain GAGVSQSPRYKVTKRGQDVTLRCDPISSHATLYWYQQALGQGPEFLTYFNYEAQPDKSGLPSDRFSAERPEGSISTLTIQRTEQRDSAMYRCASSLVWQGRETQYFGPGTRLLVL.

The table lists this clone with a count of one. The rearrangement links TRBV9 to TRBJ2-3; D is unclear. The length of the CDR3 is 13 residues. V shed 4 bases and J shed 0 bases, with 6 bases lying between them. CDR1 and CDR2 (germline): SGDLS, YYNGEE. CDR3 bases: TGTGCCAGCAGCCTTAAAAGCACAGATACGCAGTATTTT. This translates into CASSLKSTDTQYF.